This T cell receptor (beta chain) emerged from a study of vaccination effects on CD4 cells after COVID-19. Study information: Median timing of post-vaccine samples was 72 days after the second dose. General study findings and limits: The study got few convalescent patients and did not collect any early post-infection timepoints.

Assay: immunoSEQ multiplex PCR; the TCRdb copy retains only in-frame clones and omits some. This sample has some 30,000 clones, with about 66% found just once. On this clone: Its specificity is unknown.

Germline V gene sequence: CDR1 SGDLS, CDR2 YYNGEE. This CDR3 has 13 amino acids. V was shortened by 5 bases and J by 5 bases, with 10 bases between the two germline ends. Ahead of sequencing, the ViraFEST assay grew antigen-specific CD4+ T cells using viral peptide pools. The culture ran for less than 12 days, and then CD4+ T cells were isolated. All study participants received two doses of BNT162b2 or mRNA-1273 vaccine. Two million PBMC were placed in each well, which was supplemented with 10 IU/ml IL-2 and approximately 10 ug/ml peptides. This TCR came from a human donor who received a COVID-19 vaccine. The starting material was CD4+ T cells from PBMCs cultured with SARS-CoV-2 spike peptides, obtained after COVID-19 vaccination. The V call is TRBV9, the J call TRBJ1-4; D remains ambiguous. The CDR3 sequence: CASSRHTNEKLFF. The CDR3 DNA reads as TGTGCCAGCAGTAGACACACCAATGAAAAACTGTTTTTT.